A selection of T cell receptor beta chains follows, all from one sample in a study of CD8+ T cells in alopecia areata. Assay: immunoSEQ multiplex PCR; the TCRdb copy retains only in-frame clones and omits some. The sample lists 130,000 to 150,000 clones, around 62% occurring once. Material for sequencing was CD8+ T cells sorted from blood. These receptors originate from a human donor in good health. The CDR3 runs from the conserved cysteine through the conserved F or W. The D gene is left open where the match is weak. Size is stated for part of the rows, as once, few or many counts, or as a class when the clone is expanded.

v_gene,j_gene,d_gene,abundance,CDR3aa,CDR3nt
TRBV19,TRBJ2-7,-,few,CASSWASDSYEQYF,TGTGCCAGTAGTTGGGCATCAGACTCCTACGAGCAGTACTTC
TRBV27,TRBJ1-4,-,-,CASSPTGTLAEKLFF,TGTGCCAGCAGTCCCACCGGGACCTTGGCTGAAAAACTGTTTTTT
TRBV29-1,TRBJ2-1,-,-,CSVVGRHEQFF,TGCAGCGTTGTCGGGCGGCATGAGCAGTTCTTC
TRBV25-1,TRBJ2-2,TRBD1,few,CASGTGGVGELFF,TGTGCCAGCGGGACAGGGGGTGTGGGGGAGCTGTTTTTT
TRBV30,TRBJ2-6,-,-,CAWDPGSKSGANVLTF,TGTGCCTGGGATCCGGGATCCAAGTCTGGGGCCAACGTCCTGACTTTC
TRBV9,TRBJ2-3,-,-,CASSPETGISDTQYF,TGTGCCAGCAGCCCAGAGACAGGTATTTCAGATACGCAGTATTTT
TRBV27,TRBJ2-2,TRBD2,-,CASSWAAGGPTGELFF,TGTGCCAGCAGTTGGGCAGCGGGAGGGCCCACCGGGGAGCTGTTTTTT
TRBV27,TRBJ2-3,TRBD1,-,CASSLWPGGFSTDTQYF,TGTGCCAGCAGTTTATGGCCAGGGGGATTCTCCACAGATACGCAGTATTTT
TRBV29-1,TRBJ2-1,-,few,CSVEGQWGSSYNEQFF,TGCAGCGTTGAGGGACAATGGGGGAGCTCCTACAATGAGCAGTTCTTC
TRBV11-1,TRBJ2-7,TRBD1,-,CASSFGTGVEQYF,TGTGCCAGCAGCTTCGGAACAGGGGTCGAGCAGTACTTC
TRBV29-1,TRBJ2-1,TRBD2,-,CSVCPSGTVEQFF,TGCAGCGTATGCCCTAGCGGGACCGTGGAGCAGTTCTTC
TRBV13,TRBJ2-7,TRBD1,-,CASSLGGDRIHEQYF,TGTGCCAGCAGCTTAGGCGGGGACAGGATCCACGAGCAGTACTTC
TRBV11-1,TRBJ2-3,-,few,CASSLERRTDTQYF,TGTGCCAGCAGCTTGGAACGGAGGACAGATACGCAGTATTTT
TRBV5-1,TRBJ2-1,-,-,CASSPGDSVNEQFF,TGCGCCAGCAGCCCCGGGGATAGCGTCAATGAGCAGTTCTTC
TRBV4-2,TRBJ2-7,-,-,CASSQEVRDEQYF,TGTGCCAGCAGCCAAGAAGTCAGGGACGAGCAGTACTTC
TRBV29-1,TRBJ2-1,-,-,CSVDLRKPDEQFF,TGCAGCGTAGACCTCAGGAAACCGGATGAGCAGTTCTTC
TRBV27,TRBJ1-1,-,-,CASSLSGATNTEAFF,TGTGCCAGCAGTTTAAGCGGGGCAACGAACACTGAAGCTTTCTTT
TRBV27,TRBJ2-1,-,-,CASSSVSGRLYNEQFF,TGTGCCAGCAGTTCCGTCAGCGGTAGGCTCTACAATGAGCAGTTCTTC
TRBV19,TRBJ1-2,TRBD1,-,CASSPGTGDGYTF,TGTGCCAGTAGTCCCGGGACAGGGGACGGCTACACCTTC
TRBV5-4,TRBJ2-7,TRBD1,-,CASSLRGRDDEQYF,TGTGCCAGCAGCTTGAGGGGGCGCGACGACGAGCAGTACTTC
TRBV19,TRBJ2-3,-,-,CASSIQGFADTQYF,TGTGCCAGTAGTATTCAGGGGTTCGCAGATACGCAGTATTTT
TRBV9,TRBJ2-2,-,-,CASSQPPGELFF,TGTGCCAGCAGCCAACCTCCCGGGGAGCTGTTTTTT
TRBV20-1,TRBJ2-1,-,-,CSARDDNEQFF,TGCAGTGCTAGAGATGACAATGAGCAGTTCTTC
TRBV10-3,TRBJ2-7,TRBD2,once,CAISDPVMRERTHVEQYF,TGTGCCATCAGTGACCCAGTCATGCGGGAGCGAACCCACGTCGAGCAGTACTTC
TRBV6-5,TRBJ1-1,-,-,CASSPPTNTEAFF,TGTGCCAGCTCGCCGCCCACTAACACTGAAGCTTTCTTT
TRBV25-1,TRBJ2-3,TRBD2,-,CASSVRGASTDTQYF,TGTGCCAGCAGTGTGCGGGGGGCTAGCACAGATACGCAGTATTTT
TRBV5-1,TRBJ2-1,-,-,CASSSMIPQYNEQFF,TGCGCCAGCAGCTCTATGATACCCCAATACAATGAGCAGTTCTTC
TRBV27,TRBJ2-2,TRBD2,few,CASSPTPAGGRTGELFF,TGTGCCAGCAGTCCCACCCCTGCGGGAGGGCGTACCGGGGAGCTGTTTTTT
TRBV10-1,TRBJ2-1,-,many,CASSPRDSIYNEQFF,TGCGCCAGCAGTCCCCGGGACTCCATCTACAATGAGCAGTTCTTC
TRBV12-5,TRBJ1-1,-,few,CASGLVLGGTEAFF,TGTGCTAGTGGTTTGGTATTGGGAGGAACTGAAGCTTTCTTT
TRBV4-1,TRBJ2-5,TRBD2,-,CASSQVWLAGSYQETQYF,TGCGCCAGCAGCCAAGTTTGGCTAGCGGGATCTTACCAAGAGACCCAGTACTTC
TRBV30,TRBJ2-1,TRBD2,once,CACTRWTSGIDNEQFF,TGTGCCTGCACGCGCTGGACTAGCGGGATCGATAATGAGCAGTTCTTC
TRBV5-4,TRBJ2-3,-,-,CASSLAQGPGTDTQYF,TGTGCCAGCAGCTTGGCGCAGGGGCCGGGGACAGATACGCAGTATTTT
TRBV29-1,TRBJ2-1,-,-,CSVEGNRGNEQFF,TGCAGCGTTGAAGGGAACAGAGGGAATGAGCAGTTCTTC
TRBV29-1,TRBJ1-1,-,-,CSVAGGNTEAFF,TGCAGCGTTGCGGGGGGAAACACTGAAGCTTTCTTT
TRBV11-2,TRBJ2-7,TRBD2,-,CASSLGLAGTYEQYF,TGTGCCAGCAGCTTAGGGCTAGCGGGAACCTACGAGCAGTACTTC
TRBV7-9,TRBJ2-1,-,-,CASSTGGNEQFF,TGTGCCAGCAGCACGGGTGGGAATGAGCAGTTCTTC
TRBV10-3,TRBJ2-1,TRBD2,-,CAISDLAGARNEQFF,TGTGCCATCAGTGATCTAGCGGGAGCCCGTAATGAGCAGTTCTTC
TRBV4-1,TRBJ2-1,TRBD2,-,CASSQDIGGRINEQFF,TGCGCCAGCAGCCAAGATATAGGCGGGAGGATAAATGAGCAGTTCTTC
TRBV30,TRBJ2-2,TRBD1,once,CAWPRTGQNTGELFF,TGTGCCTGGCCAAGGACAGGGCAGAACACCGGGGAGCTGTTTTTT
TRBV13,TRBJ1-1,-,-,CASSARGTGTEAFF,TGTGCCAGCAGCGCCCGGGGGACGGGCACTGAAGCTTTCTTT
TRBV27,TRBJ1-4,-,few,CASSFGEKLFF,TGTGCCAGCTCGTTTGGTGAAAAACTGTTTTTT
TRBV5-1,TRBJ2-7,-,few,CASSLGNGAEQYF,TGCGCCAGCAGCTTGGGAAACGGCGCCGAGCAGTACTTC
TRBV7-9,TRBJ2-7,-,-,CASSSGTEQYF,TGTGCCAGCAGCTCCGGGACCGAGCAGTACTTC
TRBV7-9,TRBJ2-2,-,few,CASSRTGELFF,TGTGCCAGCAGCCGAACCGGGGAGCTGTTTTTT
TRBV29-1,TRBJ2-4,TRBD1,-,CSVGDRGDYIQYF,TGCAGCGTTGGAGACAGGGGGGATTACATTCAGTACTTC
TRBV5-1,TRBJ1-1,-,once,CASSLVGDTEAFF,TGCGCCAGCAGCTTGGTTGGTGACACTGAAGCTTTCTTT
TRBV5-4,TRBJ2-7,-,few,CASSNFAGPSSYEQYF,TGTGCCAGCAGCAACTTCGCAGGTCCGAGCTCCTACGAGCAGTACTTC
TRBV2,TRBJ1-2,-,-,CACRWEHLNYGYTF,TGTGCCTGCCGGTGGGAACATCTTAACTATGGCTACACCTTC
TRBV27,TRBJ2-1,-,-,CASSQPNRPLSSRDEQFF,TGTGCCAGCAGTCAGCCGAATCGACCTCTTTCATCTCGTGATGAGCAGTTCTTC